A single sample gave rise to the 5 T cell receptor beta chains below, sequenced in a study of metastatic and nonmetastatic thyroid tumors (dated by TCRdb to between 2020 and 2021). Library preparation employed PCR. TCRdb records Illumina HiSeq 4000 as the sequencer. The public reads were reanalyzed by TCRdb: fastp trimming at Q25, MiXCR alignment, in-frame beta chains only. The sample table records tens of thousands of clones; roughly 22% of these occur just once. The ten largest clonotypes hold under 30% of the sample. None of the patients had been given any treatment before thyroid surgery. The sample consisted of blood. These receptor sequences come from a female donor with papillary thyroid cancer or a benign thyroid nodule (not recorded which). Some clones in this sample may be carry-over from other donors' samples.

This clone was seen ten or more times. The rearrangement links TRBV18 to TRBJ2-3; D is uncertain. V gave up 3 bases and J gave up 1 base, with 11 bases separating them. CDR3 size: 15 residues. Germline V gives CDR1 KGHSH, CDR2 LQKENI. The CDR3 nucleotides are TGTGCCAGCTCACCTCCCAGCGCAGGCACAGATACGCAGTATTTT. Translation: CASSPPSAGTDTQYF. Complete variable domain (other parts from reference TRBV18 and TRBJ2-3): NAGVMQNPRHLVRRRGQEARLRCSPMKGHSHVYWYRQLPEEGLKFMVYLQKENIIDESGMPKERFSAEFPKEGPSILRIQQVVRGDSAAYFCASSPPSAGTDTQYFGPGTRLTVL.

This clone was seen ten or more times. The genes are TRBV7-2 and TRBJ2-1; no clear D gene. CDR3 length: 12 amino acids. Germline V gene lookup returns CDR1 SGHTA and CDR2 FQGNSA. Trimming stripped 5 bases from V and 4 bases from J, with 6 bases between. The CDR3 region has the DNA TGTGCCAGCAGCCTCAATTACAATGAGCAGTTCTTC. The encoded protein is CASSLNYNEQFF.

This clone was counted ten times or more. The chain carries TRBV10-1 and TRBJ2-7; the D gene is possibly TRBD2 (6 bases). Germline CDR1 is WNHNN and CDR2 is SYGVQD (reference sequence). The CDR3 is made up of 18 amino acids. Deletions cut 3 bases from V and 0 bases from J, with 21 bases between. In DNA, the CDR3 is TGCGCCAGCAGTGATTCGGGCGCCGGGAGTGAGAGCTCCTACGAGCAGTACTTC. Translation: CASSDSGAGSESSYEQYF.

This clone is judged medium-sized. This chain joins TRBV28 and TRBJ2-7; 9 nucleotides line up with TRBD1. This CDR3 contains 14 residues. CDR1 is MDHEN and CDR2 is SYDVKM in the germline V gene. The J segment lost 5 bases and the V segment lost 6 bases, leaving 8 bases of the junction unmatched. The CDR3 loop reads CASSIGQGRNEQYF. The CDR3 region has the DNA TGTGCCAGCAGCATAGGACAGGGGCGAAACGAGCAGTACTTC. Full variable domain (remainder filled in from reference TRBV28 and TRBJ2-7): DVKVTQSSRYLVKRTGEKVFLECVQDMDHENMFWYRQDPGLGLRLIYFSYDVKMKEKGDIPEGYSVSREKKERFSLILESASTNQTSMYLCASSIGQGRNEQYFGPGTRLTVT.

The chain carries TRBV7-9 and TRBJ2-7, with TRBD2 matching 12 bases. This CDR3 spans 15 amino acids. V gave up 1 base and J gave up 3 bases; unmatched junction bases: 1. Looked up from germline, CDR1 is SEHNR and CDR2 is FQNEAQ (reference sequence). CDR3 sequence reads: CASSLVGLAGYEQYF. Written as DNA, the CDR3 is TGTGCCAGCAGCTTAGTGGGACTAGCGGGCTACGAGCAGTACTTC.